The T cell receptor beta chain described here comes from a study of blood T cell repertoires in COVID-19. TCRdb's copy holds only in-frame clones and misses some; the assay was immunoSEQ multiplex PCR. The sample records about 120,000 clones, 60% to 85% being singletons. The junction had 9 bases not matched to a gene; V was cut back by 3 bases and J by 0 bases. This CDR3 is built from 19 residues. The germline V gene encodes CDR1 SGDLS and CDR2 YYNGEE. This clone was picked up many times. The sequence was collected from a man between 70 and 80 years old with acute or convalescent COVID-19. Sequencing was done on a sample of peripheral blood. The rearrangement links TRBV9 to TRBJ2-6; TRBD1 matches at 10 bases. Here the CDR3 DNA reads TGTGCCAGCAGCGCAACCGGGACAGGGGTTTTCTCTGGGGCCAACGTCCTGACTTTC. Its translation is CASSATGTGVFSGANVLTF.